This entry concerns a single TCR beta chain. The source of the sample is a study of blood T cell repertoires in COVID-19. Study context: The United States, Italy and Spain were the sources of the acute and convalescent COVID-19 samples. Nucleic acid was either cDNA or gDNA, and it came from T cells, B-cell-depleted T cells, or PBMCs.

V lost 10 bases, J lost 0 bases, and 6 bases lay in between. The CDR3 contains 11 residues. Germline V gene data show CDR1 as LNHDA and CDR2 as SQIVND (reference sequence). Generated by immunoSEQ multiplex PCR, the TCRdb table keeps only in-frame clones and is missing some. The sample records roughly 200,000 clones, about 81% being singletons. The V gene is TRBV19, the J gene TRBJ1-2; D gene uncertain. The sample comprised peripheral blood. The receptor comes from a woman aged 80 or over with COVID-19, enrolled during active disease. The CDR3 DNA follows: TGTGCCACCTTAGCTAACTATGGCTACACCTTC. Protein product: CATLANYGYTF.